The clone carrying this T cell receptor beta chain has only a few counts. Its antigen is unknown. This record comes from a study of beta chain features in type 1 diabetes. Study-wide background: Examination spanned fewer than 140,000,000 sorted cells from all samples.

Isolated RNA was reverse transcribed in full, so expressed TCRB transcripts were sequenced. The protocol was immunoSEQ multiplex PCR, while the TCRdb copy is restricted to in-frame clones and leaves out a portion. The profile shows 310,000 or so clones, around 9.7% of them singletons. Findings and limits, study-wide: Patients with Type 1 diabetes showed moderately but significantly shorter TCRB CDR3s in all four CD4+ subsets.

Sorting with CD45RO/CCR7/CD25/CD127/CD95/CD27 yielded naive, central memory, regulatory and stem-like memory CD4+ cells. Per germline, CDR1 SEHNR and CDR2 FQNEAQ (reference sequence). The CDR3 has 13 amino acids. Trimming left V 7 bases short and J 9 bases short, with 16 bases between. The gene calls are TRBV7-9 and TRBJ2-1; the D is unclear. The sequenced sample was central memory CD4+ T cells from blood. The clonotype originates from a man under 40 with type 1 diabetes. CDR3 loop: CASTINRFSEQFF. CDR3 bases: TGTGCCAGCACCATTAATCGTTTTAGTGAGCAGTTCTTC.